This TCR beta chain derives from a study of OX40 agonist ivuxolimab in advanced cancers. Study-wide background: Past anti-PD-1, anti-PD-L1 or anti-CTLA-4 therapy was accepted, and roughly 37% had received some.

TCRdb keeps only in-frame clones here, not all; method: immunoSEQ multiplex PCR. The data hold approximately 50,000 clones, with 93% observed a single time. Regarding this clone: Its antigen remains unknown.

Study-level results: Blood T cells, both CD4+ and CD8+, expanded clonally by week 6 at 0.1 to 3.0 mg/kg.

CDR3 length equals 14 residues. Trimming cost V 3 bases and J 8 bases, with 16 bases left between them. Germline V gives CDR1 LGHNA, CDR2 YSLEER. Specimen: CD4+ or CD8+ T cells sorted from blood, collected in a trial of the OX40 agonist ivuxolimab. The sequence was collected from an adult with an advanced solid tumor such as melanoma, head and neck, liver or kidney cancer. V and J are TRBV4-3 and TRBJ1-2, with D maybe TRBD1 (6 bases). The CDR3 region is CASSQDAGTQGYTF. CDR3 DNA sequence: TGCGCCAGCAGCCAGGATGCCGGGACACAGGGCTACACCTTC.